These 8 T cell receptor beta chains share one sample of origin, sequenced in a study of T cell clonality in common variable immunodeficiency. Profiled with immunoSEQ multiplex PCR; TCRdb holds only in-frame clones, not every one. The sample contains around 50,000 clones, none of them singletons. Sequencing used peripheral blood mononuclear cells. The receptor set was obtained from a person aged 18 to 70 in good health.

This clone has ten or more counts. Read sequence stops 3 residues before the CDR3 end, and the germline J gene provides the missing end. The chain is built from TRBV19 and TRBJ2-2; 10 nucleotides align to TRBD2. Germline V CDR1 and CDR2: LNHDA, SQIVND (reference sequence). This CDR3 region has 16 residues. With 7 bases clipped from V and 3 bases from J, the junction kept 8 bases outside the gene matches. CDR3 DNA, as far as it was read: TGTGCCAGTACCGACAGCGGGAGGGCCCACACCGGGGAG. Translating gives CASTDSGRAHTGE. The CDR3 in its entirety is CASTDSGRAHTGELFF.

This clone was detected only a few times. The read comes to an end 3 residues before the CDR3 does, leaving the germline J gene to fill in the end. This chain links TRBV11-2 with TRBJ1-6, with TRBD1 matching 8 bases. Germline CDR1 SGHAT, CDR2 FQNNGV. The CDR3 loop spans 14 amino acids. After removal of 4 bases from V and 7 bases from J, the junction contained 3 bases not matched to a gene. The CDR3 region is CASSWTGSNSPLHF. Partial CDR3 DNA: TGTGCCAGCAGCTGGACAGGGAGCAATTCACCC.

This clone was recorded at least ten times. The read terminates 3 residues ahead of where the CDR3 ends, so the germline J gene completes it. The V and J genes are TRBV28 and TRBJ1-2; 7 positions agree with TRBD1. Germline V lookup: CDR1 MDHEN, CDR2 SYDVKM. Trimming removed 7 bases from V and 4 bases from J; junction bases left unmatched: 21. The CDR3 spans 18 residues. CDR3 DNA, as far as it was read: TGTGCCAGCACCTCCTTAATAGAACAGGGGCTAGGACTCTATGGC. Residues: CASTSLIEQGLGLYG. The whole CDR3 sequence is CASTSLIEQGLGLYGYTF.

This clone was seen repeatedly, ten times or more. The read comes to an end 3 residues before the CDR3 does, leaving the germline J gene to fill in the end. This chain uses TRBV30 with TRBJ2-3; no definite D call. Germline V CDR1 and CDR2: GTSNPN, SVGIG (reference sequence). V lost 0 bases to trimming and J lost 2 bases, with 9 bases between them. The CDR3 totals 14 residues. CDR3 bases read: TGTGCCTGGAGTGTACTACTTTTCACAGATACG. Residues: CAWSVLLFTDT. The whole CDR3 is CAWSVLLFTDTQYF.

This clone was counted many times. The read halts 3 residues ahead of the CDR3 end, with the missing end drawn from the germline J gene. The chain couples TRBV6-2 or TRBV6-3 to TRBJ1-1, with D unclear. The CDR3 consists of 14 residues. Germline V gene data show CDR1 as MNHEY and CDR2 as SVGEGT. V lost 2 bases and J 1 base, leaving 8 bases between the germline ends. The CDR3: CASSYTLPNTEAFF. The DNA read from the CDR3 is TGTGCCAGCAGTTACACACTACCGAACACTGAA.

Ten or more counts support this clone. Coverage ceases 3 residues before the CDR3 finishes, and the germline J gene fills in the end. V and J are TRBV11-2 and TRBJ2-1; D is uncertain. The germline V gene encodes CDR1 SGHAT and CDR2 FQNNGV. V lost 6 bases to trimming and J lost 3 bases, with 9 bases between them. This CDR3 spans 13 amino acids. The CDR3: CASRPPSYNEQFF. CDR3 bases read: TGTGCCAGCAGACCACCTAGCTACAATGAG.

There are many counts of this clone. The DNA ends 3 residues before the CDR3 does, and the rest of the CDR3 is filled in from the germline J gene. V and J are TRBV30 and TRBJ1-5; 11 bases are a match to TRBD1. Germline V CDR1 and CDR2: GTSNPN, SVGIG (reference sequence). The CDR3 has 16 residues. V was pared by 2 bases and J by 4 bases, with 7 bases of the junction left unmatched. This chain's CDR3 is CAWSPGTGGANQPQHF. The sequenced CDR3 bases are TGTGCCTGGAGTCCCGGGACAGGGGGGGCGAATCAGCCC.

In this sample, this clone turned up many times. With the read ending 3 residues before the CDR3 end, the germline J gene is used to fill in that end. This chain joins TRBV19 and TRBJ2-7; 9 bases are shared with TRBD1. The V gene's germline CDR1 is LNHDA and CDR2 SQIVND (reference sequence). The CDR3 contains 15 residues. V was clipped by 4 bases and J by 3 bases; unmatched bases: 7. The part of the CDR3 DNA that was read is TGTGCCAGTAGTACAGGGACAGGGAGAGGCTACGAG. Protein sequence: CASSTGTGRGYE. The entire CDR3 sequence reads CASSTGTGRGYEQYF.